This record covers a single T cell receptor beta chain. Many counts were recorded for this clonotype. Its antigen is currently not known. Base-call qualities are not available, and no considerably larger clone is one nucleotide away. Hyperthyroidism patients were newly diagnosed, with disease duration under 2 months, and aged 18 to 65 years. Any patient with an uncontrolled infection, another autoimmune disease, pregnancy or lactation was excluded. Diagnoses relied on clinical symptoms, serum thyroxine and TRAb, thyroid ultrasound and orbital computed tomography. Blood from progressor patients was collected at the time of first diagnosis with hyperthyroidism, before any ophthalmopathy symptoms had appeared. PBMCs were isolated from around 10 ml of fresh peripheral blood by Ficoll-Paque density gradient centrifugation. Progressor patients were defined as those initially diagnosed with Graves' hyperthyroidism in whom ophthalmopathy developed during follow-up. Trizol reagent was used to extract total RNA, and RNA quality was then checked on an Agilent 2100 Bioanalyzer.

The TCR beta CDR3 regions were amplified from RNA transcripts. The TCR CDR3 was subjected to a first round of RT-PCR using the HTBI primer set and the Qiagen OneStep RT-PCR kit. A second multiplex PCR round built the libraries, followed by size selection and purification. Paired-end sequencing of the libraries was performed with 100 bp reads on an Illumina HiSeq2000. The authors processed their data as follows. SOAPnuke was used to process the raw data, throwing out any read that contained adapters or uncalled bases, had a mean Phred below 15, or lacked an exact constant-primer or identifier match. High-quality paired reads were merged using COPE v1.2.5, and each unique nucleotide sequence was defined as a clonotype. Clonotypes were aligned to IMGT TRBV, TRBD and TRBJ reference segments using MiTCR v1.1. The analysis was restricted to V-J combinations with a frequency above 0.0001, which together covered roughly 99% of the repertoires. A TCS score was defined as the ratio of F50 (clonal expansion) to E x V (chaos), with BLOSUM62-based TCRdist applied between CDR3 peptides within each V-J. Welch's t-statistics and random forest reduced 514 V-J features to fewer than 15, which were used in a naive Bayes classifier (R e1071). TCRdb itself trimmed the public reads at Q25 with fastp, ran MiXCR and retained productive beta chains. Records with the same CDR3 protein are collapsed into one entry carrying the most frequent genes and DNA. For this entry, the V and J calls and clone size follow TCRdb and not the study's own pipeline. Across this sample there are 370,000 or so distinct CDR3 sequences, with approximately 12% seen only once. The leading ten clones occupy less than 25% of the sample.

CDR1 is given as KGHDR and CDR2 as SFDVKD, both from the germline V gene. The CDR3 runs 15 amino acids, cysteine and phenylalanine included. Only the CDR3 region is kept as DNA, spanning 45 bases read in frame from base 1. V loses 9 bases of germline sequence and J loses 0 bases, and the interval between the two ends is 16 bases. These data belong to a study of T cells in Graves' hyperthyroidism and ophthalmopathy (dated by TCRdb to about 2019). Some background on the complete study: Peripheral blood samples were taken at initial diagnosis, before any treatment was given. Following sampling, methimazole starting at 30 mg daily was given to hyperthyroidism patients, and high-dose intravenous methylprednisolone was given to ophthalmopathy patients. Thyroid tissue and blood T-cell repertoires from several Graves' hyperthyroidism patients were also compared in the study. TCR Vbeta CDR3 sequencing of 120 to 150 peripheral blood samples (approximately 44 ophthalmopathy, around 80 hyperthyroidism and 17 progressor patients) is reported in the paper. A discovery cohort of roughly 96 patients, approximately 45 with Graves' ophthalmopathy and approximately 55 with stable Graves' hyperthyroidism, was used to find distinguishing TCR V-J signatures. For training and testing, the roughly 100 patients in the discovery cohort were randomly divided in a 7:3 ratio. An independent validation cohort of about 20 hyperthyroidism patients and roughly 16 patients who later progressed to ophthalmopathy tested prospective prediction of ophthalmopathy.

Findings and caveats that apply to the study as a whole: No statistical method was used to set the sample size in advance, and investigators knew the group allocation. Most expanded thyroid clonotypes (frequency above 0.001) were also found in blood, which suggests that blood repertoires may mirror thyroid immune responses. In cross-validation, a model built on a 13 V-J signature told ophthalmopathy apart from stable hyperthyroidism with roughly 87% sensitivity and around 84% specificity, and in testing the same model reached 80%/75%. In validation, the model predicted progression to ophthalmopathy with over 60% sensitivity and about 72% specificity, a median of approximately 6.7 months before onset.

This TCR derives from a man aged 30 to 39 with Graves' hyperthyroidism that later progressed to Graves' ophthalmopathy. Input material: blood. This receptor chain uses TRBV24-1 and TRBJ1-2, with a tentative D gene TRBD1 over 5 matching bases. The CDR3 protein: CATQDTELPNYGYTF. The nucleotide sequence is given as TGTGCCACCCAGGACACGGAATTACCTAACTATGGCTACACCTTC.